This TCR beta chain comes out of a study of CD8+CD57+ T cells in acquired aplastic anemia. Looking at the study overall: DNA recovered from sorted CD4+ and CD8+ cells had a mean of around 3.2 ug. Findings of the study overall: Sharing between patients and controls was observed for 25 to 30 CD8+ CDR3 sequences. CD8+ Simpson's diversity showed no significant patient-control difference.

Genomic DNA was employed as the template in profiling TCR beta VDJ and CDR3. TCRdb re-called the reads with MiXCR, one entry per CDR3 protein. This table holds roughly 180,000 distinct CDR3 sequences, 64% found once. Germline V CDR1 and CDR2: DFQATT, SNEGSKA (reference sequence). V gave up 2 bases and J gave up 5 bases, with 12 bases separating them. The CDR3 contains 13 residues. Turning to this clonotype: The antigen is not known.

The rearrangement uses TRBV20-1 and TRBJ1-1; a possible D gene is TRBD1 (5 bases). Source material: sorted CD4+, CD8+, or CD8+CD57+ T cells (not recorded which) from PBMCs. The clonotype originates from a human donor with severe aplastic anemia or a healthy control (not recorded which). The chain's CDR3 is CSARIHEGTEAFF. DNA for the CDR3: TGCAGTGCTAGAATCCACGAGGGGACTGAAGCTTTCTTT.